The source of this T cell receptor beta chain is a study of beta chain features in type 1 diabetes. Study-level findings and limits: Moderately but significantly shorter TCRB CDR3s were found in Type 1 diabetes patients in all four CD4+ subsets. The cDNA sequencing approach could over-represent high-TCR-expressing cells. A PCR bias possibly favoring shorter templates would apply equally to patients and controls.

Reverse transcription of all isolated RNA meant that expressed TCRB transcripts were sequenced. For naive, central memory and regulatory T cell samples, reads averaged around 3.5 million. The repertoire was sequenced with immunoSEQ multiplex PCR; TCRdb's copy has only in-frame clones and lacks some. The data hold over 700,000 clones, with around a sixth observed a single time. V shed 3 bases, J shed 3 bases, and the junction held 0 bases outside the gene matches. There are 13 residues in the CDR3. From germline, CDR1 is MDHEN and CDR2 SYDVKM. About this clone: The target antigen is unknown. Other DNA sequences in this sample translate to the same CDR3.

Sequenced: naive CD4+ T cells from blood. This rearrangement joins TRBV28 to TRBJ2-7; 9 bases are shared with TRBD1. This TCR derives from a woman under 30 in good health. The CDR3 DNA follows: TGTGCCAGCAGTTTGACAGGGGGCTACGAGCAGTACTTC. Translation: CASSLTGGYEQYF.